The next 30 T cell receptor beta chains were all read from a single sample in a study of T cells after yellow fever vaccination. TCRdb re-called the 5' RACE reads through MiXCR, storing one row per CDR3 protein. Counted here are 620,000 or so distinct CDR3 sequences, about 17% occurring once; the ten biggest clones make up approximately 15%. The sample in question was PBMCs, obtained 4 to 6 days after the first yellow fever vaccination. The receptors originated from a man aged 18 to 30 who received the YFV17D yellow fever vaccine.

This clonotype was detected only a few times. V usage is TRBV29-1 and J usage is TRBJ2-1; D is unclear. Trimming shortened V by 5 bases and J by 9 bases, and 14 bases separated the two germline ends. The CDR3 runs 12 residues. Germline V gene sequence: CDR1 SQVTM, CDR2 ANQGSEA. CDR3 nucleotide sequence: TGCAGCGTTCACGGAAAAACGGGTGAGCAGTTCTTC. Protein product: CSVHGKTGEQFF.

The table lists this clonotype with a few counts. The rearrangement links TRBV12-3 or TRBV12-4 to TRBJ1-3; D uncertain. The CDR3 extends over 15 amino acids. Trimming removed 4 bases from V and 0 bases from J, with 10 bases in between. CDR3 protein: CASSSDRSSGNTIYF. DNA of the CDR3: TGTGCCAGCAGTTCAGACCGAAGCTCTGGAAACACCATATATTTT.

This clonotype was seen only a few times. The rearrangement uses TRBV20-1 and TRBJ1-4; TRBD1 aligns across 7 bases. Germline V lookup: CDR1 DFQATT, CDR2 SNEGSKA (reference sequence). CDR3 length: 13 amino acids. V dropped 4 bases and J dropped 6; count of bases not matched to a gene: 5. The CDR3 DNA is TGCAGTGCTACCTCAGGGGGGGATGAAAAACTGTTTTTT. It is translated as CSATSGGDEKLFF.

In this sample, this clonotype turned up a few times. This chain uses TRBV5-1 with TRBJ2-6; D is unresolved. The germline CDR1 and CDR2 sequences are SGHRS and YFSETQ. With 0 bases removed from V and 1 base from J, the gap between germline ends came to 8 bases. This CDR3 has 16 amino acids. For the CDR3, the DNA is TGCGCCAGCAGCTTGGGGTGGGCATCTGGGGCCAACGTCCTGACTTTC. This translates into CASSLGWASGANVLTF.

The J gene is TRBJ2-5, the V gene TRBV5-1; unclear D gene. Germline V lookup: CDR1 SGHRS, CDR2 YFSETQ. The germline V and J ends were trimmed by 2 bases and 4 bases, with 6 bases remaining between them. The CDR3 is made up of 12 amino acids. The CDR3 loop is CASSFLRETQYF. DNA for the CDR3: TGCGCCAGCAGCTTCTTAAGAGAGACCCAGTACTTC.

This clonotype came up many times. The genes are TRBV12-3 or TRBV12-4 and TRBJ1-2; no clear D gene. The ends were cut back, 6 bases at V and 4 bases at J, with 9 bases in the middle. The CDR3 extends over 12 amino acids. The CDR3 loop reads CASRNQAYGYTF. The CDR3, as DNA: TGTGCCAGCAGGAACCAGGCCTATGGCTACACCTTC.

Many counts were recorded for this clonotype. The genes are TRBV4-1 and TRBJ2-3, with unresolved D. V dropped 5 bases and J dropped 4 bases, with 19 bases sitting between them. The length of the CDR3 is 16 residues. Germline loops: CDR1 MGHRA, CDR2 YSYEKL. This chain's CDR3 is CASSGDGFREADTQYF. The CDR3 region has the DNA TGCGCCAGCAGCGGAGACGGGTTCAGAGAGGCAGATACGCAGTATTTT.

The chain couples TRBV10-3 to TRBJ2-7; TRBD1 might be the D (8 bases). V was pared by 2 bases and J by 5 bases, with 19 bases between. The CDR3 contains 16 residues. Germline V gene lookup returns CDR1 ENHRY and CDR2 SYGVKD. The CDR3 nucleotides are TGTGCCATCAGTGAGCTTCCGGACAGGGAGGGGAACGAGCAGTACGTC. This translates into CAISELPDREGNEQYV.

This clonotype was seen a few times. DNA for the CDR3: TGTGCCAGCTCACCATACCAGGAGAGGAACACTGAAGCTTTCTTT. Translating it yields CASSPYQERNTEAFF. The chain uses TRBV18 and TRBJ1-1; D gene uncertain. The V end lost 2 bases, the J end lost 1 base, and 11 bases lay between the germline ends. The germline V gene encodes CDR1 KGHSH and CDR2 LQKENI. The CDR3 covers 15 residues. The full variable domain, completed using reference TRBV18 and TRBJ1-1, is NAGVMQNPRHLVRRRGQEARLRCSPMKGHSHVYWYRQLPEEGLKFMVYLQKENIIDESGMPKERFSAEFPKEGPSILRIQQVVRGDSAAYFCASSPYQERNTEAFFGQGTRLTVV.

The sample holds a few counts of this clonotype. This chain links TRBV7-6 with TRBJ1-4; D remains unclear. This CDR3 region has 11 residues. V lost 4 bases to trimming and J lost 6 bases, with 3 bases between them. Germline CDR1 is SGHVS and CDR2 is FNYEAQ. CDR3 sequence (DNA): TGTGCCAGCAGCTCTGATGAAAAACTGTTTTTT. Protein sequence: CASSSDEKLFF.

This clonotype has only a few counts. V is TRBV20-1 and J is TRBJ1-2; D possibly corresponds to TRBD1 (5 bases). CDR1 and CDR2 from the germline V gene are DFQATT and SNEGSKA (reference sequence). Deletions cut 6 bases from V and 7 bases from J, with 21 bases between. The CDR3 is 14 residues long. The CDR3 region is CSASVGASELGYTF. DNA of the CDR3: TGCAGTGCCTCCGTTGGGGCGTCCGAACTTGGCTACACCTTC.

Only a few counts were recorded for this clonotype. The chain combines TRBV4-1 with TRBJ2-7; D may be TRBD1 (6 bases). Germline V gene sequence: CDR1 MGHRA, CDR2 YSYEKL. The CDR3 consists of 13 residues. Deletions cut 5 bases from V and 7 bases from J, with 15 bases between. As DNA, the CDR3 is TGCGCCAGCAGCAGGGACACGTTCGCAGAGCAGTACGTC. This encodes CASSRDTFAEQYV.

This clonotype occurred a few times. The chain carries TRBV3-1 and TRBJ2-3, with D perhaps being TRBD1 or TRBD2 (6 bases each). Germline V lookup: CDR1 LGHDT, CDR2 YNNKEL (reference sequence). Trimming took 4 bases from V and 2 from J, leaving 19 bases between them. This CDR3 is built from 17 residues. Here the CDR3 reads CASSPLLRGHDTDTQYF. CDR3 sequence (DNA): TGTGCCAGCAGCCCCCTCCTCCGGGGGCATGACACAGATACGCAGTATTTT.

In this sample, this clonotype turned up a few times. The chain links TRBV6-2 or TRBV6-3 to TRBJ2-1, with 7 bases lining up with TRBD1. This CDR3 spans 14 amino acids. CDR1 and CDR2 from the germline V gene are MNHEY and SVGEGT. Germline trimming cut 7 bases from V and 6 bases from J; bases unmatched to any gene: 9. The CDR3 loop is CASTLFPGGNEQFF. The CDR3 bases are TGTGCCAGCACCCTCTTTCCAGGGGGCAATGAGCAGTTCTTC.

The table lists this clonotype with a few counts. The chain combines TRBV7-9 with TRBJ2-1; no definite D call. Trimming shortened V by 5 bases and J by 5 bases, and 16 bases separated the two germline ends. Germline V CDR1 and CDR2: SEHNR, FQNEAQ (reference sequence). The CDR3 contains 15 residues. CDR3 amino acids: CASSPFSYMDNEQFF. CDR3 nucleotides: TGTGCCAGCAGCCCTTTTTCATACATGGACAATGAGCAGTTCTTC.

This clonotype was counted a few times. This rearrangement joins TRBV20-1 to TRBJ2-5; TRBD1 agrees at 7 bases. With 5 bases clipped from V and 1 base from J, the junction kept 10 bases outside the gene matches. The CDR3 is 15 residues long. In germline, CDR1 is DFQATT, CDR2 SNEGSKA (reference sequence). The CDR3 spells CSAGYWGQPQETQYF. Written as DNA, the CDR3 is TGCAGTGCTGGGTACTGGGGACAGCCCCAAGAGACCCAGTACTTC.

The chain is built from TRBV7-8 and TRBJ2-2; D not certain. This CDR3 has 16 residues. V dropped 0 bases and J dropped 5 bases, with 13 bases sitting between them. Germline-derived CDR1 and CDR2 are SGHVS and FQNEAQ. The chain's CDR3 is CASSLAYNSPTGELFF. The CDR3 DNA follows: TGTGCCAGCAGCTTAGCGTATAACAGTCCTACCGGGGAGCTGTTTTTT.

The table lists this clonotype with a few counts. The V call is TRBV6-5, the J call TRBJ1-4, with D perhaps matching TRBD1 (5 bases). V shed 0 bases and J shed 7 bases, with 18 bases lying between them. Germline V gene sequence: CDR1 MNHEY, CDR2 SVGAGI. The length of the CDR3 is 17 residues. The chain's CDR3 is CASSYSVIQGVGEKLFF. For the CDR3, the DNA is TGTGCCAGCAGTTACTCGGTAATTCAGGGAGTAGGTGAAAAACTGTTTTTT.

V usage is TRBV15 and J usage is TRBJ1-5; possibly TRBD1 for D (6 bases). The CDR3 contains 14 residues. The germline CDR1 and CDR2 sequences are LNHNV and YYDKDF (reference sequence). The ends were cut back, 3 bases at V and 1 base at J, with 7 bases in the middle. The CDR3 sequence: CATSRGGSNQPQHF. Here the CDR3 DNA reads TGTGCCACCAGCAGGGGGGGCAGCAATCAGCCCCAGCATTTT.

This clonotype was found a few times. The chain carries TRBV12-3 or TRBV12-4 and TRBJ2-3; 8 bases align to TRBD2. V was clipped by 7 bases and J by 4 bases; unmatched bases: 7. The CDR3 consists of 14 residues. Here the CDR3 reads CASISGGRADTQYF. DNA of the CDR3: TGTGCCAGCATTTCGGGGGGGCGGGCAGATACGCAGTATTTT.

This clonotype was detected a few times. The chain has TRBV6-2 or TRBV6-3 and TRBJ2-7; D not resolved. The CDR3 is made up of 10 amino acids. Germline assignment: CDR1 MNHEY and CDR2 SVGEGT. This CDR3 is CASGYYEQYV. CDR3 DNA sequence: TGTGCCAGCGGTTACTACGAGCAGTACGTC.

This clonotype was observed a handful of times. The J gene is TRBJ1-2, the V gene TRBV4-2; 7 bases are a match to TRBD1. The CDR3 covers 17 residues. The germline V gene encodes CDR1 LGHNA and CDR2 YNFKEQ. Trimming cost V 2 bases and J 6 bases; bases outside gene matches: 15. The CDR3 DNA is TGTGCCAGCAGCCAAAGGTACGGGACAGAGATCCTTCATGGCTACACCTTC. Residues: CASSQRYGTEILHGYTF.

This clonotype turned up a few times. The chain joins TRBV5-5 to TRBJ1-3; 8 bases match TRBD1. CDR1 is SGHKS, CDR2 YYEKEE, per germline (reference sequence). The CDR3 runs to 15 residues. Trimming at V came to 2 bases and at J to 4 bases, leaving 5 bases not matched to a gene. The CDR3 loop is CASSFLGQAGNTIYF. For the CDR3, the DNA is TGTGCCAGCAGCTTTCTGGGACAGGCCGGAAACACCATATATTTT. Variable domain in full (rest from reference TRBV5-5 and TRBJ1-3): DAGVTQSPTHLIKTRGQQVTLRCSPISGHKSVSWYQQVLGQGPQFIFQYYEKEERGRGNFPDRFSARQFPNYSSELNVNALLLGDSALYLCASSFLGQAGNTIYFGEGSWLTVV.

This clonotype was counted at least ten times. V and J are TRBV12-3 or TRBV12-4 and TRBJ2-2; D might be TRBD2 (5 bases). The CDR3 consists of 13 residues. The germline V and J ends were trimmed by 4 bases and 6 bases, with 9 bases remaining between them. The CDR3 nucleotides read TGTGCCAGCAGTTGGCGAGCGGCCGGGGAGCTGTTTTTT. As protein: CASSWRAAGELFF.

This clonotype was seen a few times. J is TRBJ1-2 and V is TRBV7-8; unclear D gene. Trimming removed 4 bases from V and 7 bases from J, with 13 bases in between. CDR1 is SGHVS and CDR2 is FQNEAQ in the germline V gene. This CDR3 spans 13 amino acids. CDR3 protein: CASSSSHPAGYTF. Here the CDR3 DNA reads TGTGCCAGCAGCTCGAGTCACCCCGCTGGCTACACCTTC. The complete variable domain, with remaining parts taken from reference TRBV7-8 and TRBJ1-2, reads GAGVSQSPRYKVAKRGQDVALRCDPISGHVSLFWYQQALGQGPEFLTYFQNEAQLDKSGLPSDRFFAERPEGSVSTLKIQRTQQEDSAVYLCASSSSHPAGYTFGSGTRLTVV.

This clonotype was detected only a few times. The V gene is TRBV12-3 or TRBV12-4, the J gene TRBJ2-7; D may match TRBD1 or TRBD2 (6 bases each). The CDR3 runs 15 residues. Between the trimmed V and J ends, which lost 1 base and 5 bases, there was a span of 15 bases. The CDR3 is CASSLGPGALDEQYV. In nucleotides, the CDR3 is TGTGCCAGCAGTTTAGGGCCGGGGGCCCTCGACGAGCAGTACGTC.

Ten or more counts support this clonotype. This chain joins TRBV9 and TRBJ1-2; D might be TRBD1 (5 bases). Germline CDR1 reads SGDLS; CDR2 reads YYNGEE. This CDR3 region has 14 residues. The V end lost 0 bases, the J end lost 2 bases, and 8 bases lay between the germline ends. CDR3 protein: CASSVAGQNYGYTF. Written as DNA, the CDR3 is TGTGCCAGCAGCGTAGCAGGGCAGAACTATGGCTACACCTTC.

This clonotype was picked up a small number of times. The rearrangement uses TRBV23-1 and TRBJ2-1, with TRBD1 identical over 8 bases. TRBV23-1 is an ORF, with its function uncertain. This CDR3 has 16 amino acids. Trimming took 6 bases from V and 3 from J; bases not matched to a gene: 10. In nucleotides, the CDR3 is TGCGCCAGCAGCCACCGACAGGGGACTTACTACAATGAGCAGTTCTTC. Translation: CASSHRQGTYYNEQFF.

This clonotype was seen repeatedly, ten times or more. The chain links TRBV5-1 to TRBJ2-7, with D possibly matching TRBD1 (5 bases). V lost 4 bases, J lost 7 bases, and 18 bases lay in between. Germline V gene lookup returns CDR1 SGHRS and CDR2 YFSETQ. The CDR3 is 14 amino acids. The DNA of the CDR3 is TGCGCCAGCAGCCTTCAGACCAGGGCTCGGGAGCAGTACTTC. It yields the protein CASSLQTRAREQYF. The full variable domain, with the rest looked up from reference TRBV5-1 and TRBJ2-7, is KAGVTQTPRYLIKTRGQQVTLSCSPISGHRSVSWYQQTPGQGLQFLFEYFSETQRNKGNFPGRFSGRQFSNSRSEMNVSTLELGDSALYLCASSLQTRAREQYFGPGTRLTVT.

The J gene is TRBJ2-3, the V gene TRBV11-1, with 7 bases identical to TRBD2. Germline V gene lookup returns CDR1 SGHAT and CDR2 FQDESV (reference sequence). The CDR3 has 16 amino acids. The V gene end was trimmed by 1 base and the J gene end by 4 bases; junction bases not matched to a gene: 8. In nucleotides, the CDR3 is TGTGCCAGCAGCTTAGTTCCGGGGAGGGGTCCAGATACGCAGTATTTT. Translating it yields CASSLVPGRGPDTQYF.